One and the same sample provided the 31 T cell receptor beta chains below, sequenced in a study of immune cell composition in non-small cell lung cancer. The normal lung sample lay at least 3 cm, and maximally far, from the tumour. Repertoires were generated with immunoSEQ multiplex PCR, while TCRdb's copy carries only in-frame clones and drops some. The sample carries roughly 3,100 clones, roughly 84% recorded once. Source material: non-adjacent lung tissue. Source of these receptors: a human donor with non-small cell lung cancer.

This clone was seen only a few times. The CDR3 here is CASSPLDSLDEQFF. The CDR3 DNA reads TGTGCCAGCAGCCCTTTGGACTCCTTGGATGAGCAGTTCTTC. This chain joins TRBV11-2 and TRBJ2-1, with a possible D match to TRBD2 (5 bases). The CDR3 is made up of 14 amino acids. With 5 bases removed from V and 8 bases from J, the gap between germline ends came to 16 bases. Germline CDR1 reads SGHAT; CDR2 reads FQNNGV.

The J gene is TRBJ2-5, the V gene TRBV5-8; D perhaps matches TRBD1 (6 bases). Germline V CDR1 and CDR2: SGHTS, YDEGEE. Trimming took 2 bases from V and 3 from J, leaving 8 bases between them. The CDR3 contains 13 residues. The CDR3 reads CASSFTGKETQYF. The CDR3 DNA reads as TGTGCCAGCAGCTTTACAGGGAAAGAGACCCAGTACTTC. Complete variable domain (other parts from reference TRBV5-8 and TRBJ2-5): EAGVTQSPTHLIKTRGQQATLRCSPISGHTSVYWYQQALGLGLQFLLWYDEGEERNRGNFPPRFSGRQFPNYSSELNVNALELEDSALYLCASSFTGKETQYFGPGTRLLVL.

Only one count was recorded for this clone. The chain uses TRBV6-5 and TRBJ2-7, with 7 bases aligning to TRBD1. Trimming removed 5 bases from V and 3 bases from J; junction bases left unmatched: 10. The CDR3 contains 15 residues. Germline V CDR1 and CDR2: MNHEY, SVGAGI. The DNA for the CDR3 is TGTGCCAGCAGTAAACAGACAGGGCTAGGCTACGAGCAGTACTTC. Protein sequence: CASSKQTGLGYEQYF.

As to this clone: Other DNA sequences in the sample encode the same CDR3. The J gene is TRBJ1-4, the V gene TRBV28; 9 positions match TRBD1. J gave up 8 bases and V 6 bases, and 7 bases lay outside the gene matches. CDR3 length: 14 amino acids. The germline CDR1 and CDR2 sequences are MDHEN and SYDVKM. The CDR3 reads CASSRGQGREKLFF. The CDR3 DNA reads TGTGCCAGCAGCCGGGGACAGGGAAGGGAAAAACTGTTTTTT. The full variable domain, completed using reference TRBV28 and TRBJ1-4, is DVKVTQSSRYLVKRTGEKVFLECVQDMDHENMFWYRQDPGLGLRLIYFSYDVKMKEKGDIPEGYSVSREKKERFSLILESASTNQTSMYLCASSRGQGREKLFFGSGTQLSVL.

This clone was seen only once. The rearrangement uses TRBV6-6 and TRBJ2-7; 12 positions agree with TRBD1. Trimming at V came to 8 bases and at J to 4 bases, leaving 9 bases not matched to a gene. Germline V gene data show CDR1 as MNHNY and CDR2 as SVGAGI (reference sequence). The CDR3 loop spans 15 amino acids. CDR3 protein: CASGNPGQGAYEQYF. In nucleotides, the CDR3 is TGTGCCAGCGGAAATCCGGGACAGGGGGCTTACGAGCAGTACTTC.

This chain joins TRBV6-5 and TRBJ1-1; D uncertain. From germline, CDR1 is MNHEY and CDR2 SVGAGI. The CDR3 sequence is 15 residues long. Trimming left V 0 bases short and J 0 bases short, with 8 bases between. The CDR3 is CASSYSGALNTEAFF. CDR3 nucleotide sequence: TGTGCCAGCAGTTACTCGGGCGCTCTGAACACTGAAGCTTTCTTT.

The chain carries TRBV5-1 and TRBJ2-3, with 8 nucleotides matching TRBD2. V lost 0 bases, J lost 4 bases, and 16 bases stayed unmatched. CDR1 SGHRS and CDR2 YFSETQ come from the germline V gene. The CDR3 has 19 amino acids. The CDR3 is CASSLVSGRGTRGADTQYF. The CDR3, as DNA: TGCGCCAGCAGCTTGGTCTCCGGTCGCGGGACTAGAGGCGCAGATACGCAGTATTTT.

The CDR3 spells CASRRIAGETYEQYF. Written as DNA, the CDR3 is TGTGCCAGCAGAAGAATAGCGGGAGAGACCTACGAGCAGTACTTC. The genes are TRBV27 and TRBJ2-7, with 9 bases aligning to TRBD2. The length of the CDR3 is 15 residues. J lost 2 bases, V lost 6 bases, and 8 bases had no gene match. Looked up from germline, CDR1 is MNHEY and CDR2 is SMNVEV (reference sequence).

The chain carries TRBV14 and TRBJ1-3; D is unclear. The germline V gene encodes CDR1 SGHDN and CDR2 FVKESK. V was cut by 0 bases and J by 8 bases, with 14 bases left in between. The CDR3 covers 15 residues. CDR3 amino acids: CASSQDRHLGDTIYF. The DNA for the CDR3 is TGTGCCAGCAGCCAAGATAGGCACCTCGGAGACACCATATATTTT.

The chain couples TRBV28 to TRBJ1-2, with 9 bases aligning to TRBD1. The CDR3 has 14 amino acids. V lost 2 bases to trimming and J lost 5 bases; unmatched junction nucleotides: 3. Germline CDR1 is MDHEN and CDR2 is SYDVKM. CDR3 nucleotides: TGTGCCAGCAGTTTAGGGACAGGGCAATATGGCTACACCTTC. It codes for CASSLGTGQYGYTF.

The CDR3 spells CASSRGLAGTLDEQYF. CDR3 nucleotides: TGTGCCAGCAGCCGGGGACTAGCGGGAACCCTGGACGAGCAGTACTTC. V and J are TRBV7-7 and TRBJ2-7, with TRBD2 identical over 13 bases. The CDR3 consists of 16 residues. Germline V gives CDR1 SSHAT, CDR2 FNYEAQ (reference sequence). The trim removed 5 bases at V and 5 bases at J, leaving 9 bases unmatched.

The CDR3 DNA reads as TGCGCCAGCAGCTTGGGGCCTGTCAACACCGGGGAGCTGTTTTTT. It codes for CASSLGPVNTGELFF. J is TRBJ2-2 and V is TRBV5-1, with D unclear. With 0 bases removed from V and 2 bases from J, the gap between germline ends came to 8 bases. The germline CDR1 and CDR2 sequences are SGHRS and YFSETQ. The CDR3 runs 15 residues.

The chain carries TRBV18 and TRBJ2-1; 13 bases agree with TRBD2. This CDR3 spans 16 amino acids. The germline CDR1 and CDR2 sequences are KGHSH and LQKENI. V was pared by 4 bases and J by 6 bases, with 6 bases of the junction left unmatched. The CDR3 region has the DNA TGTGCCAGCTCACGCGGGACTAGCGGGACAAGCAATGAGCAGTTCTTC. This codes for CASSRGTSGTSNEQFF.

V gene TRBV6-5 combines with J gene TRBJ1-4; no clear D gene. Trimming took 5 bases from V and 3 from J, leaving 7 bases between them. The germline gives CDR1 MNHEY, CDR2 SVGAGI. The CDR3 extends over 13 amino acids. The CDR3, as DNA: TGTGCCAGCAGTCCCAGCGCTAATGAAAAACTGTTTTTT. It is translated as CASSPSANEKLFF.

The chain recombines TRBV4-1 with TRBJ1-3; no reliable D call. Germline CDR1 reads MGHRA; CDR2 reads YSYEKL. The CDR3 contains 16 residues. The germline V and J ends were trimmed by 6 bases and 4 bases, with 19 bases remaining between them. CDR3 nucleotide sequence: TGCGCCAGCAGTCCTCACTCGTCGGGGTCAGGAAACACCATATATTTT. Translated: CASSPHSSGSGNTIYF.

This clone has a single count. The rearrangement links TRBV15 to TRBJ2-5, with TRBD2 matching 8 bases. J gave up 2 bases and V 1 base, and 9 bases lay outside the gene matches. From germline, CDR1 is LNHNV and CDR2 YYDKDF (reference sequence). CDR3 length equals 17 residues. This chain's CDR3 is CATSRGDSSGTQETQYF. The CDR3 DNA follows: TGTGCCACCAGCAGAGGGGATAGTAGCGGGACGCAAGAGACCCAGTACTTC.

CDR3 in amino acids: CASTYDRDTGELFF. The CDR3 region has the DNA TGTGCCAGCACTTACGACAGAGACACCGGGGAGCTGTTTTTT. The genes are TRBV2 and TRBJ2-2; tentatively, D is TRBD1 (5 bases). Trimming took 7 bases from V and 3 from J, leaving 12 bases between them. This CDR3 comprises 14 residues. Per the germline V gene, CDR1 is SNHLY and CDR2 is FYNNEI.

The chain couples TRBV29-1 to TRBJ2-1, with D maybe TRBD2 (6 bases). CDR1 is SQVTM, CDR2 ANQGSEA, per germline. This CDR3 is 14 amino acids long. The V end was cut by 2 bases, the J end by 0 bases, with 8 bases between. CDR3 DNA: TGCAGCGTTGAACGGGAGTTCTCCTACAATGAGCAGTTCTTC. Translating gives CSVEREFSYNEQFF.

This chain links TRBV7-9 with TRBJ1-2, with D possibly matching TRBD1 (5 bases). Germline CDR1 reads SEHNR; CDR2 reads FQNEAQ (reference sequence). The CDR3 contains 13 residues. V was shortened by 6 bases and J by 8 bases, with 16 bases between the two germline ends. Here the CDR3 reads CASRETSGDGYTF. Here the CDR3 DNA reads TGTGCCAGCAGAGAGACGTCGGGGGACGGCTACACCTTC.

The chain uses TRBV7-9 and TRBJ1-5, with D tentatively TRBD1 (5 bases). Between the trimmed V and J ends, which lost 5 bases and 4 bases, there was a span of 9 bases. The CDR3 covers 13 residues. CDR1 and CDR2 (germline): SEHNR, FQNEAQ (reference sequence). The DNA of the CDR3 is TGTGCCAGCAGCAAACAGGAGAATCAGCCCCAGCATTTT. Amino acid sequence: CASSKQENQPQHF. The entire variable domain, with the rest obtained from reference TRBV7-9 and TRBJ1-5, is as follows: DTGVSQNPRHKITKRGQNVTFRCDPISEHNRLYWYRQTLGQGPEFLTYFQNEAQLEKSRLLSDRFSAERPKGSFSTLEIQRTEQGDSAMYLCASSKQENQPQHFGDGTRLSIL.

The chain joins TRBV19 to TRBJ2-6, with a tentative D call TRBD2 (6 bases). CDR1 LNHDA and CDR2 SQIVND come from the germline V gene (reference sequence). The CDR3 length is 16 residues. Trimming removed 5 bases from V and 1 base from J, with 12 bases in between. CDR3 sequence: CASSDPGGSGANVLTF. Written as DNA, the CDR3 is TGTGCCAGTAGTGACCCCGGGGGTTCTGGGGCCAACGTCCTGACTTTC. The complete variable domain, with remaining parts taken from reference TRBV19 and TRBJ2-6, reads DGGITQSPKYLFRKEGQNVTLSCEQNLNHDAMYWYRQDPGQGLRLIYYSQIVNDFQKGDIAEGYSVSREKKESFPLTVTSAQKNPTAFYLCASSDPGGSGANVLTFGAGSRLTVL.

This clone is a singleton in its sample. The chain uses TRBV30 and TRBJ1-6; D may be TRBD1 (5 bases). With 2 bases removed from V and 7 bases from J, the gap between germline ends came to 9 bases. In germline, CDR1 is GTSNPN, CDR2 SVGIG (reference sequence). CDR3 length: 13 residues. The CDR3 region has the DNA TGTGCCTGGAGTCGTCAGGGAAATTCACCCCTCCACTTT. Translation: CAWSRQGNSPLHF.

CDR3 bases: TGTGCCAGCAGCCTACGACAGGGGGCGGGGAACACTGAAGCTTTCTTT. This codes for CASSLRQGAGNTEAFF. J is TRBJ1-1 and V is TRBV5-6; 10 bases fit TRBD1. Trimming cost V 4 bases and J 1 base; bases outside gene matches: 7. This CDR3 is built from 16 residues. CDR1 is SGHDT, CDR2 YYEEEE, per germline.

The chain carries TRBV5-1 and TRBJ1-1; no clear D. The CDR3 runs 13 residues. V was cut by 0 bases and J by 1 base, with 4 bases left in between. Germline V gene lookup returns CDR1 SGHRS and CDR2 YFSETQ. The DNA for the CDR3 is TGCGCCAGCAGCTTGGCCGGGAACACTGAAGCTTTCTTT. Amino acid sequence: CASSLAGNTEAFF.

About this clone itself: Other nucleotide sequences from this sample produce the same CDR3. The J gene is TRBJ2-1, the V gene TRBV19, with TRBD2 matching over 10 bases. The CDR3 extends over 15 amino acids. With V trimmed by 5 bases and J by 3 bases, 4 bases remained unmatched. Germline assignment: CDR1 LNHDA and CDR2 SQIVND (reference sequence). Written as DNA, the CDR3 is TGTGCCAGTAGTCTTACTAGCGGGAACTACAATGAGCAGTTCTTC. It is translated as CASSLTSGNYNEQFF.

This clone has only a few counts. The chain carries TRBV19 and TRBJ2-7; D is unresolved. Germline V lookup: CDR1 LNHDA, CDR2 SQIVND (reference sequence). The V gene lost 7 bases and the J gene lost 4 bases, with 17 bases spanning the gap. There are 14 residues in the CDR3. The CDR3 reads CASKRSQRGYEQYF. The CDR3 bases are TGTGCCAGTAAGAGATCCCAGAGAGGATACGAGCAGTACTTC.

CDR3 nucleotides: TGTGCCAGCAGGTCCGGGACAGGGAATTCAGATACGCAGTATTTT. This sequence encodes CASRSGTGNSDTQYF. This chain links TRBV2 with TRBJ2-3, with 9 bases identical to TRBD1. The CDR3 loop spans 15 amino acids. CDR1 and CDR2 (germline): SNHLY, FYNNEI. V lost 6 bases and J lost 4; bases outside the gene matches: 8.

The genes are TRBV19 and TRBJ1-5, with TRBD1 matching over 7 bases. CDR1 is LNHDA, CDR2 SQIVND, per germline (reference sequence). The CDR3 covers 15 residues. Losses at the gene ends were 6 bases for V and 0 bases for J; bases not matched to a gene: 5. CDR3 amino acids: CASSDRDSSNQPQHF. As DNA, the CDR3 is TGTGCCAGTAGCGACAGGGATTCTAGCAATCAGCCCCAGCATTTT.

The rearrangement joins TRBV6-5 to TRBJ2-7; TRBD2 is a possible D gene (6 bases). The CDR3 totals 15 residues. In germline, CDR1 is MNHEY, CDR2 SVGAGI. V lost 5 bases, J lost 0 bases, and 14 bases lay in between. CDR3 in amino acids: CASSLGGEASYEQYF. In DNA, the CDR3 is TGTGCCAGCAGTCTAGGTGGGGAGGCCTCCTACGAGCAGTACTTC.

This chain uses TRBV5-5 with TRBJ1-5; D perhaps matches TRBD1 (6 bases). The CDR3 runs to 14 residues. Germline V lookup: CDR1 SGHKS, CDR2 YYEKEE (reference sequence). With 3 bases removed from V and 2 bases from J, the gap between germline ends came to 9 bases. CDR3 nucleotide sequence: TGTGCCAGCAGCTACCCAGGGGGCAATCAGCCCCAGCATTTT. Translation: CASSYPGGNQPQHF.

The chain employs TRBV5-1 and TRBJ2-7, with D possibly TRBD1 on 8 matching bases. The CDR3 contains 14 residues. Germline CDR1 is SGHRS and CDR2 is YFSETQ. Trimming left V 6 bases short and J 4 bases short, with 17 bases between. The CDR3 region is CASTTGQGGYEQYF. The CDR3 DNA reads TGCGCCAGCACTACCGGACAGGGAGGGTACGAGCAGTACTTC.